This entry concerns a single TCR beta chain. This record comes from a study of blood T cell repertoires in COVID-19. For the study at large: The study drew acute and convalescent COVID-19 samples from the United States, Italy and Spain. PBMCs, B-cell-depleted T cells, or T cells provided the cDNA or gDNA that made up the material.

Original analysis: Counts of nucleated cells, estimated from reference gene primer amplification, were obtained. Method: immunoSEQ multiplex PCR; TCRdb's copy keeps in-frame clones and lacks some. V and J calls and clone size follow that table, whereas D and trimming were derived from the DNA. In the table there are some 290,000 clones, around 81% of which are singletons. CDR3 size: 16 residues. CDR1 is SGHKS and CDR2 is YYEKEE in the germline V gene (reference sequence). With V trimmed by 0 bases and J by 4 bases, 0 bases remained unmatched. The specimen was peripheral blood. The rearrangement uses TRBV5-5 and TRBJ2-2, with TRBD2 matching over 13 bases. The origin of this receptor is a woman aged 60-75 years with active or convalescent COVID-19. CDR3 bases: TGTGCCAGCAGCTTGGGGACTAGCGGGGGCACCGGGGAGCTGTTTTTT. This encodes CASSLGTSGGTGELFF.